These 13 T cell receptor beta chains originate from one sample sequenced in a study of T cell responses to AZD1222 COVID-19 vaccine. Profiling relied on immunoSEQ multiplex PCR, and the TCRdb table lists in-frame clones only, not all of them. The sample consists of about 200,000 clones, 80% to 90% of them appearing once. The sequencing used peripheral blood, collected on day 0 of AZD1222 vaccination. These TCRs come from an adult in good health.

This rearrangement joins TRBV28 to TRBJ1-1; D gene ambiguous. V dropped 6 bases and J dropped 6 bases, with 17 bases sitting between them. CDR1 is MDHEN, CDR2 SYDVKM, per germline. CDR3 length: 14 residues. CDR3 bases: TGTGCCAGCAGCCCCTTTTCGAGGGTGTCTGAAGCTTTCTTT. It encodes CASSPFSRVSEAFF.

The chain has TRBV30 and TRBJ1-5; D gene unclear. CDR1 and CDR2 from the germline V gene are GTSNPN and SVGIG (reference sequence). V lost 3 bases and J 0 bases, leaving 9 bases between the germline ends. The length of the CDR3 is 14 residues. The CDR3 protein is CAWSLKYSNQPQHF. CDR3 nucleotides: TGTGCCTGGAGCCTAAAGTATAGCAATCAGCCCCAGCATTTT.

The chain recombines TRBV2 with TRBJ2-7; a possible D gene is TRBD1 (5 bases). CDR1 is SNHLY, CDR2 FYNNEI, per germline. Trimming left V 6 bases short and J 2 bases short, with 14 bases between. This CDR3 is 14 amino acids long. CDR3 region: CASRGRQYTYEQYF. The CDR3 coding sequence is TGTGCCAGCAGAGGTAGACAGTACACCTACGAGCAGTACTTC.

This chain connects TRBV3-1 (or the pseudogene TRBV3-2) to TRBJ2-1; no definite D call. CDR1 LGHDT and CDR2 YNNKEL come from the germline V gene (reference sequence). The CDR3 spans 17 residues. Between the trimmed V and J ends, which lost 1 base and 7 bases, there was a span of 20 bases. The CDR3 reads CASSQVAVLLQGNEQFF. CDR3 DNA: TGTGCCAGCAGCCAAGTAGCTGTGCTTCTTCAAGGGAATGAGCAGTTCTTC.

The chain has TRBV4-2 and TRBJ1-1, with D hard to call. V lost 0 bases to trimming and J lost 0 bases, with 8 bases between them. The CDR3 length is 15 residues. Germline V gives CDR1 LGHNA, CDR2 YNFKEQ. CDR3: CASSQDQALNTEAFF. DNA for the CDR3: TGTGCCAGCAGCCAAGATCAGGCATTGAACACTGAAGCTTTCTTT.

The chain recombines TRBV11-3 with TRBJ2-3; D is possibly TRBD1 or TRBD2 (5 bases each). V was clipped by 5 bases and J by 2 bases, with 14 bases between them. The germline V gene has CDR1 SGHNT and CDR2 YENEEA. The CDR3 is 15 amino acids. This CDR3 is CASSPRGASTDTQYF. The CDR3, as DNA: TGTGCCAGCAGCCCAAGAGGGGCCTCCACAGATACGCAGTATTTT. Based on the CDR3 plus reference TRBV11-3 and TRBJ2-3, the full variable domain is EAGVVQSPRYKIIEKKQPVAFWCNPISGHNTLYWYLQNLGQGPELLIRYENEEAVDDSQLPKDRFSAERLKGVDSTLKIQPAELGDSAVYLCASSPRGASTDTQYFGPGTRLTVL.

J is TRBJ2-1 and V is TRBV28, with 9 bases matching TRBD1. Germline-derived CDR1 and CDR2 are MDHEN and SYDVKM. The CDR3 is made up of 17 amino acids. After removal of 8 bases from V and 0 bases from J, the junction contained 11 bases not matched to a gene. In DNA form, the CDR3 reads TGTGCCAGCGCCTCCGGGACAGGGCAGAGCTCCTACAATGAGCAGTTCTTC. It yields the protein CASASGTGQSSYNEQFF.

V usage is TRBV5-1 and J usage is TRBJ2-2; 10 positions agree with TRBD1. J lost 0 bases, V lost 2 bases, and 7 bases had no gene match. Germline V gives CDR1 SGHRS, CDR2 YFSETQ. The CDR3 sequence is 18 residues long. Here the CDR3 reads CASSFAPTGGTNTGELFF. DNA of the CDR3: TGCGCCAGCAGCTTTGCTCCGACAGGGGGCACGAACACCGGGGAGCTGTTTTTT.

The V call is TRBV7-2, the J call TRBJ2-1; no clear D. The V end was cut by 6 bases, the J end by 2 bases, with 17 bases between. There are 16 residues in the CDR3. Per germline, CDR1 SGHTA and CDR2 FQGNSA. The CDR3: CASSPLRRSTYNEQFF. DNA of the CDR3: TGTGCCAGCAGTCCACTGAGGCGGTCTACCTACAATGAGCAGTTCTTC. Full variable domain (rest looked up from reference TRBV7-2 and TRBJ2-1): GAGVSQSPSNKVTEKGKDVELRCDPISGHTALYWYRQSLGQGLEFLIYFQGNSAPDKSGLPSDRFSAERTGGSVSTLTIQRTQQEDSAVYLCASSPLRRSTYNEQFFGPGTRLTVL.

The genes are TRBV5-1 and TRBJ1-5, with D unresolved. CDR1 and CDR2 (germline): SGHRS, YFSETQ. This CDR3 has 11 amino acids. V lost 8 bases, J lost 7 bases, and 10 bases lay in between. The CDR3 sequence: CARAGNQPQHF. The DNA for the CDR3 is TGCGCCAGGGCGGGAAACCAGCCCCAGCATTTT.

The rearrangement joins TRBV6-5 to TRBJ1-1; possible D gene TRBD1, 6 bases. The CDR3 runs to 16 residues. Per the germline V gene, CDR1 is MNHEY and CDR2 is SVGAGI. Trimming took 1 base from V and 0 from J, leaving 12 bases between them. CDR3 coding DNA: TGTGCCAGCAGTTACTATCCCAGGGGTATGAACACTGAAGCTTTCTTT. It translates to CASSYYPRGMNTEAFF.

V gene TRBV28 combines with J gene TRBJ2-1, with D perhaps assigned TRBD1 or TRBD2 (5 bases each). V shed 4 bases and J shed 8 bases, with 30 bases lying between them. The CDR3 has 19 amino acids. Germline CDR1 and CDR2: MDHEN and SYDVKM. For the CDR3, the DNA is TGTGCCAGCAGTTCGCCGGTCCCAACCGGGACCTCCCTGTCCCATGAGCAGTTCTTC. It yields the protein CASSSPVPTGTSLSHEQFF.

The CDR3 is CASSLVGAAPTGYTF. As DNA, the CDR3 is TGTGCCAGCAGCTTAGTGGGCGCTGCACCTACTGGCTACACCTTC. V usage is TRBV11-2 and J usage is TRBJ1-2; D is unresolved. The V end was cut by 1 base, the J end by 7 bases, with 16 bases between. Germline values: CDR1 SGHAT, CDR2 FQNNGV. CDR3 size: 15 residues.